Each of the 20 T cell receptor beta chains below was sequenced from the same sample in a study of blood T cell repertoires in COVID-19. Assay: immunoSEQ multiplex PCR; the TCRdb copy retains only in-frame clones and omits some. The sample includes over 40,000 clones, about four fifths of them seen just once. The sample comprised peripheral blood. The receptor source for this set is a woman aged 60-75 years with acute or convalescent COVID-19.

V gene TRBV19 combines with J gene TRBJ2-1, with D tentatively TRBD2 (6 bases). The CDR3 length is 16 residues. Germline V gives CDR1 LNHDA, CDR2 SQIVND (reference sequence). Trimming cost V 2 bases and J 1 base, with 12 bases left between them. CDR3 residues: CASSIRRGKSYNEQFF. In nucleotides, the CDR3 is TGTGCCAGTAGTATACGGCGGGGAAAGTCCTACAATGAGCAGTTCTTC.

The chain combines TRBV29-1 with TRBJ1-1; 7 nucleotides align to TRBD1. This CDR3 spans 12 amino acids. Trimming cost V 6 bases and J 4 bases; bases outside gene matches: 5. Germline V CDR1 and CDR2: SQVTM, ANQGSEA. The CDR3 reads CSVRTGRTEAFF. The CDR3 bases are TGCAGCGTGAGGACAGGTCGCACTGAAGCTTTCTTT.

CDR3 loop: CASRGQGAVGYTF. Here the CDR3 DNA reads TGCGCCAGCAGGGGACAGGGGGCGGTTGGCTACACCTTC. V usage is TRBV10-2 and J usage is TRBJ1-2, with 12 bases fitting TRBD1. The V segment lost 6 bases and the J segment 7 bases; nucleotides outside the gene matches: 3. Looked up from germline, CDR1 is WSHSY and CDR2 is SAAADI. CDR3 length: 13 residues.

V gene TRBV30 combines with J gene TRBJ1-6; D gene unclear. V was trimmed by 7 bases and J by 4 bases, leaving 11 bases between them. Germline CDR1 reads GTSNPN; CDR2 reads SVGIG (reference sequence). This CDR3 region has 13 residues. DNA for the CDR3: TGTGCCTCTTCAAGCGAGTATAATTCACCCCTCCACTTT. Translated: CASSSEYNSPLHF. The whole variable domain, filled in from reference TRBV30 and TRBJ1-6, reads SQTIHQWPATLVQPVGSPLSLECTVEGTSNPNLYWYRQAAGRGLQLLFYSVGIGQISSEVPQNLSASRPQDRQFILSSKKLLLSDSGFYLCASSSEYNSPLHFGNGTRLTVT.

This chain connects TRBV18 to TRBJ2-1; TRBD2 matches at 10 bases. CDR3 length: 14 amino acids. CDR1 KGHSH and CDR2 LQKENI come from the germline V gene. Germline trimming cut 8 bases from V and 9 bases from J; bases unmatched to any gene: 10. The CDR3, as DNA: TGTGCCAGCCAGGGAGCGGGAGGGCCCGGTGAGCAGTTCTTC. Its protein product is CASQGAGGPGEQFF.

This chain uses TRBV18 with TRBJ2-5; maybe TRBD2 (7 bases). Germline CDR1 and CDR2: KGHSH and LQKENI. The CDR3 totals 15 residues. With 4 bases removed from V and 5 bases from J, the gap between germline ends came to 17 bases. The chain's CDR3 is CASSRSTGGGETQYF. CDR3 sequence (DNA): TGTGCCAGCTCACGAAGCACGGGGGGCGGTGAGACCCAGTACTTC.

The V and J genes are TRBV12-3 or TRBV12-4 and TRBJ1-4, with D unclear. Trimming left V 3 bases short and J 4 bases short, with 6 bases between. The CDR3 spans 13 residues. CDR3 in DNA: TGTGCCAGCAGTTTGGGGAGTAATGAAAAACTGTTTTTT. This sequence encodes CASSLGSNEKLFF.

The chain links TRBV5-1 to TRBJ2-5, with D possibly TRBD1 on 6 matching bases. The CDR3 totals 14 residues. CDR1 is SGHRS and CDR2 is YFSETQ in the germline V gene. V lost 4 bases and J 2 bases, leaving 12 bases between the germline ends. CDR3 DNA sequence: TGCGCCAGCAGCCTGGGACACACTCAAGAGACCCAGTACTTC. The encoded protein is CASSLGHTQETQYF.

This chain connects TRBV18 to TRBJ1-6; weak D call: TRBD1 (6 bases). The CDR3 is 16 amino acids. The ends were cut back, 4 bases at V and 6 bases at J, with 16 bases in the middle. Germline values: CDR1 KGHSH, CDR2 LQKENI. CDR3 nucleotides: TGTGCCAGCTCACTTCAACGAACAGGGCCTAATTCACCCCTCCACTTT. This encodes CASSLQRTGPNSPLHF.

This clone came up once. The chain is built from TRBV28 and TRBJ2-3; D is possibly TRBD2 (5 bases). Looked up from germline, CDR1 is MDHEN and CDR2 is SYDVKM. CDR3 length: 15 amino acids. V was shortened by 3 bases and J by 10 bases, with 20 bases between the two germline ends. Here the CDR3 reads CASSLHGSEGPAQYF. The CDR3 DNA reads TGTGCCAGCAGTTTGCATGGGAGTGAGGGTCCGGCGCAGTATTTT.

The V gene is TRBV3-1 (or the pseudogene TRBV3-2), the J gene TRBJ2-3, with D uncertain. The V gene's germline CDR1 is LGHDT and CDR2 YNNKEL (reference sequence). This CDR3 contains 13 residues. Trimming took off 0 bases at V and 3 bases at J, with 4 bases between the two ends. CDR3 in amino acids: CASSQELTDTQYF. The DNA of the CDR3 is TGTGCCAGCAGCCAAGAACTTACAGATACGCAGTATTTT.

Here the CDR3 reads CASSNGRAGRLEQYF. CDR3 coding DNA: TGTGCCAGCAGCAACGGCAGGGCAGGCCGCCTCGAGCAGTACTTC. The chain is built from TRBV21-1 and TRBJ2-7; TRBD1, the table's D call, was not compared with the DNA. TRBV21-1 represents a pseudogene. The CDR3 loop spans 15 amino acids.

The chain is built from TRBV6-7 and TRBJ2-7; 8 bases map to TRBD1. TRBV6-7 is labeled an ORF, and its function is uncertain. The CDR3 runs to 19 residues. V dropped 0 bases and J dropped 2; count of bases not matched to a gene: 15. The chain's CDR3 is CASSYSRTARDRSPYEQYF. The CDR3 bases are TGTGCCAGCAGTTACTCAAGAACGGCCCGGGACAGGAGCCCCTACGAGCAGTACTTC.

The chain uses TRBV6-5 and TRBJ1-1, with a weak D call TRBD1 (6 bases). V shed 10 bases and J shed 0 bases, with 12 bases lying between them. The germline CDR1 and CDR2 sequences are MNHEY and SVGAGI. This CDR3 contains 13 residues. The CDR3 here is CAKDRSMNTEAFF. In DNA, the CDR3 is TGTGCCAAAGACAGGTCCATGAACACTGAAGCTTTCTTT.

In DNA form, the CDR3 reads TGTGCCACCAGTGGACAGGGTACCAGAACGAACACCGGGGAGCTGTTTTTT. Translated, it gives CATSGQGTRTNTGELFF. The chain uses TRBV24-1 and TRBJ2-2; 7 nucleotides line up with TRBD1. The CDR3 has 17 residues. Trimming cost V 5 bases and J 0 bases; bases outside gene matches: 8. Germline V gene data show CDR1 as KGHDR and CDR2 as SFDVKD.

On this clone: The sample holds other DNA sequences that translate to the same CDR3. The chain joins TRBV30 to TRBJ1-2; 7 bases agree with TRBD1. This CDR3 comprises 12 residues. V trimming: 3 bases; J trimming: 2 bases; junction bases outside the gene matches: 0. Germline V gene sequence: CDR1 GTSNPN, CDR2 SVGIG (reference sequence). CDR3 protein: CAWSRGNYGYTF. The DNA for the CDR3 is TGTGCCTGGAGCAGGGGGAACTATGGCTACACCTTC.

The chain is built from TRBV27 and TRBJ2-3; D is possibly TRBD1 (6 bases). The germline V gene encodes CDR1 MNHEY and CDR2 SMNVEV (reference sequence). CDR3 length equals 17 residues. V was shortened by 6 bases and J by 1 base, with 20 bases between the two germline ends. The CDR3 here is CASSPNPGAGGTDTQYF. CDR3 nucleotides: TGTGCCAGCAGCCCTAACCCCGGGGCAGGGGGCACAGATACGCAGTATTTT.

This chain links TRBV19 with TRBJ1-5, with a possible D match to TRBD1 (6 bases). The CDR3 is made up of 15 amino acids. Germline V gene sequence: CDR1 LNHDA, CDR2 SQIVND (reference sequence). The V end was cut by 6 bases, the J end by 1 base, with 13 bases between. The chain's CDR3 is CASRWGQESNQPQHF. The CDR3 bases are TGTGCCAGTAGATGGGGGCAGGAGAGCAATCAGCCCCAGCATTTT. The entire variable domain, with the rest obtained from reference TRBV19 and TRBJ1-5, is as follows: DGGITQSPKYLFRKEGQNVTLSCEQNLNHDAMYWYRQDPGQGLRLIYYSQIVNDFQKGDIAEGYSVSREKKESFPLTVTSAQKNPTAFYLCASRWGQESNQPQHFGDGTRLSIL.

The rearrangement joins TRBV5-1 to TRBJ2-1; TRBD2 is a possible D gene (5 bases). The V end lost 4 bases, the J end lost 11 bases, and 16 bases lay between the germline ends. The CDR3 has 13 residues. Germline V lookup: CDR1 SGHRS, CDR2 YFSETQ. CDR3 sequence reads: CASSPELVPQQFF. The DNA of the CDR3 is TGCGCCAGCAGCCCGGAACTAGTCCCGCAGCAGTTCTTC.

A few counts support this clone. The rearrangement links TRBV7-9 to TRBJ1-2, with 7 bases that match TRBD1. V lost 5 bases, J lost 12 bases, and 12 bases stayed unmatched. The CDR3 length is 13 residues. CDR1 and CDR2 (germline): SEHNR, FQNEAQ (reference sequence). This chain's CDR3 is CASSQTGAGSNTF. The CDR3 nucleotides are TGTGCCAGCAGCCAAACAGGGGCGGGCAGCAACACCTTC.